The entry below gives a single TCR beta chain sequence along with its context. Germline CDR1 and CDR2: MDHEN and SYDVKM. The CDR3 consists of 13 residues. V gave up 11 bases and J gave up 7 bases; unmatched junction bases: 6. These data originate in a study of blood T cell repertoires in COVID-19. Study as a whole: Some COVID-19 samples were acute and others convalescent; all came from the United States, Italy and Spain. The cDNA or gDNA used as material had been derived from T cells, B-cell-depleted T cells, or PBMCs.

Per the original data handling: Estimation of nucleated cell counts was performed using reference gene primer amplification. Here immunoSEQ multiplex PCR was the method, and the copy in TCRdb shows in-frame clones only, minus some. The V and J calls and clone size were taken over from that table, and D and trimming were inferred from the DNA. The sample holds 37,000 or so clones; about 89% are singletons and the top ten take around 6.1%. This chain uses TRBV28 with TRBJ1-6, with TRBD1 matching 9 bases. Source material: peripheral blood. This TCR was recovered from a human donor in a cohort sampled during active COVID-19. This CDR3 reads CAGGTGNNSPLHF. The CDR3 coding sequence is TGTGCCGGTGGGACAGGGAACAATTCACCCCTCCACTTT.